A selection of T cell receptor beta chains follows, all from one sample in a study of a mutant IDH1 vaccine in newly diagnosed glioma. These TCRs' antigens remain unknown. Sequencing was performed with immunoSEQ multiplex PCR; in TCRdb, only in-frame clones are kept and a portion is missing. Among roughly 57,000 clones listed, around 89% were seen once. Here the sequenced sample was PBMCs, taken from a glioma patient whose treatment included an IDH1 peptide vaccine. All receptors derive from a middle-aged man with glioma. Each CDR3 is given with its conserved first and last residue. A D gene is named only where the DNA matches it firmly. Rows give clone size only sometimes, using once, few, many, or a class for an expanded clone.

>TRBV21-1|.|TRBJ1-1|.
TGTGCCAGCAGCGTGGGACAGGGAGAGAGAGCTTTCTTT
CASSVGQGERAFF
>TRBV10-3|once|TRBJ2-5|.
TGTGCCATCAGTGAGGACACCTTCGGAGAGACCCAGTACTTC
CAISEDTFGETQYF
>TRBV11-2|.|TRBJ1-4|.
TGTGCCAGCAGCTTAGTGGGGGGCGTCGCAAGTGAAAAACTGTTTTTT
CASSLVGGVASEKLFF
>TRBV5-6|.|TRBJ2-3|.
TGTGCCAGCAGCTTTATCCGAGGCTCCACAGATACGCAGTATTTT
CASSFIRGSTDTQYF
>TRBV5-1|.|TRBJ2-3|TRBD2
TGCGCCAGCAGCCCTCGACTAGCGGGGGACACAGATACGCAGTATTTT
CASSPRLAGDTDTQYF
>TRBV27|.|TRBJ1-4|.
TGTGCCAGCAGTTTCTACCCTTTTAGGGGGTTCGCAACTAATGAAAAACTGTTTTTT
CASSFYPFRGFATNEKLFF
>TRBV5-1|.|TRBJ2-5|TRBD2
TGCGCCACTAGACGGGCGGGGGGAAGCGAGGAGACCCAGTACTTC
CATRRAGGSEETQYF
>TRBV14|.|TRBJ1-3|.
TGTGCCAGCAGCTCCCTCTCTGGAAACACCATATATTTT
CASSSLSGNTIYF
>TRBV4-1|.|TRBJ2-5|TRBD2
TGCGCCAGCAGCCAAGGGGTTAGCGGGGGATTCCAAGAGACCCAGTACTTC
CASSQGVSGGFQETQYF
>TRBV6-1|once|TRBJ1-1|.
TGTGCCAGCAGTGAAGACAGATACACTGAAGCTTTCTTT
CASSEDRYTEAFF
>TRBV25-1|few|TRBJ1-6|.
TGTGCCAGCAGGACCTCGGTGCATAATTCACCCCTCCACTTT
CASRTSVHNSPLHF
>TRBV6-5|.|TRBJ1-6|.
TGTGCCAGCAGTGCCTCTAATTCACCCCTCCACTTT
CASSASNSPLHF
>TRBV7-9|.|TRBJ1-2|.
TGTGCCAGCAGCTTCACTCAGGGGAATGGCTACACCTTC
CASSFTQGNGYTF
>TRBV14|.|TRBJ1-2|.
TGTGCCAGCAGCAGGGGCGGTCTTGTCTATGGCTACACCTTC
CASSRGGLVYGYTF
>TRBV11-2|.|TRBJ2-1|TRBD2
TGTGCCAGCAGCCCGCTCATGGGCGGGAGGGTATATGAGCAGTTCTTC
CASSPLMGGRVYEQFF
>TRBV6-6|.|TRBJ2-3|TRBD2
TGTGCCAGCAGTCGAGCGGGGATGGGCACAGATACGCAGTATTTT
CASSRAGMGTDTQYF
>TRBV4-3|few|TRBJ1-5|.
TGCGCCAGCAGCCCTTATTGGACAGATAGCAATCAGCCCCAGCATTTT
CASSPYWTDSNQPQHF
>TRBV6-5|.|TRBJ1-2|.
TGTGCCAGCACACCGGGTCGGACAGTCTATGGCTACACCTTC
CASTPGRTVYGYTF
>TRBV28|.|TRBJ2-1|.
TGTGCCAGCAGAGGAACAGGATACAATGAGCAGTTCTTC
CASRGTGYNEQFF
>TRBV5-1|.|TRBJ2-7|TRBD1
TGCGCCAGCACCTCCCGGGACAGGGGAGGGAACGAGCAGTACTTC
CASTSRDRGGNEQYF
>TRBV5-1|.|TRBJ2-3|TRBD1
TGCGCCAGCAGCTTGGGGACAGGGACAGATACGCAGTATTTT
CASSLGTGTDTQYF
>TRBV15|.|TRBJ2-5|TRBD1
TGTGCCACCAGCAGAGATAGGAACAGGGGTCAGACCCAGTACTTC
CATSRDRNRGQTQYF
>TRBV11-1|.|TRBJ1-1|.
TGTGCCAGCCGACGGGTAGGGAACACTGAAGCTTTCTTT
CASRRVGNTEAFF
>TRBV19|.|TRBJ1-5|.
TGTGCCAGTAGTATAGGCTGGGCAGCGACGTATAGCAATCAGCCCCAGCATTTT
CASSIGWAATYSNQPQHF
>TRBV28|.|TRBJ2-3|.
TGTGCCAGCAGTTCCCCCTCCCGGGATACGCAGTATTTT
CASSSPSRDTQYF
>TRBV29-1|.|TRBJ2-4|.
TGCAGCGTCTCCAGTAGCGGAAACATTCAGTACTTC
CSVSSSGNIQYF
>TRBV19|.|TRBJ1-1|.
TGTGCCAGTACCAATATGGGGGAAAGGACGGAAGCTTTCTTT
CASTNMGERTEAFF
>TRBV19|.|TRBJ1-3|.
TGTGCCAGTGCTCCCCGGAGCTCTGGAAACACCATATATTTT
CASAPRSSGNTIYF
>TRBV28|once|TRBJ2-7|TRBD1
TGTGCCAGCAGTTTCCAGAGGACAGGGGTGACCTACGAGCAGTACTTC
CASSFQRTGVTYEQYF
>TRBV7-2|.|TRBJ2-1|TRBD2
TGTGCCAGCAGCTTAATGGCAGGGACTAGCGGGCTCTCCTACAATGAGCAGTTCTTC
CASSLMAGTSGLSYNEQFF
>TRBV19|once|TRBJ2-3|.
TGTGCCAGTACCGCGAGGGGCGCCGCAGATACGCAGTATTTT
CASTARGAADTQYF
>TRBV2|.|TRBJ2-3|.
TGTGCCAGCAGTCTCCAAGAAGGGCCGACAGATACGCAGTATTTT
CASSLQEGPTDTQYF
>TRBV10-3|.|TRBJ2-2|.
TGTGCCATCAATGGCCGCGGCGATAGCGGGGAGCTGTTTTTT
CAINGRGDSGELFF
>TRBV2|.|TRBJ1-1|.
TGTGCCAGCAGTGGTTACTTTAACACTGAAGCTTTCTTT
CASSGYFNTEAFF
>TRBV6-1|.|TRBJ1-1|.
TGTGCCAGCAGTAAGGGGCTTGTGGGAGCTTTCTTT
CASSKGLVGAFF
>TRBV11-1|.|TRBJ1-1|TRBD1
TGTGCCAGCAGCTCCTCCCTCGGACAGGCGGCGAGGAACACTGAAGCTTTCTTT
CASSSSLGQAARNTEAFF
>TRBV7-2|.|TRBJ1-1|.
TGTGCCAGCAGCTCCCAGGGGAGACGAACTGAAGCTTTCTTT
CASSSQGRRTEAFF
>TRBV10-3|.|TRBJ1-4|TRBD1
TGTGCCATCAGTGACTCCCGCAGGGGGGTGAGTGAAAAACTGTTTTTT
CAISDSRRGVSEKLFF
>TRBV19|.|TRBJ1-5|.
TGTGCCAGTAGTATAGAGTGGCAGAATAATCAGCCCCAGCATTTT
CASSIEWQNNQPQHF
>TRBV7-8|.|TRBJ1-2|.
TGTGCCGGCGCAAGCGGTTTCGGTGGCTACACCTTC
CAGASGFGGYTF
>TRBV5-1|once|TRBJ2-1|.
TGCGCCAGCAGCGGTGGACTTTCCAGCTCCTACAATGAGCAGTTCTTC
CASSGGLSSSYNEQFF
>TRBV19|.|TRBJ1-5|.
TGTGCCAGTAGTATAGACGGGGTGGGAGGCAATCAGCCCCAGCATTTT
CASSIDGVGGNQPQHF